The 3 T cell receptor beta chains listed next were all sequenced from one sample in a study of blood T cell repertoires in acute mononucleosis. Study results and caveats: Public beta motifs plus an AV5-AJ31 alpha motif appeared to drive GLC-BM selection.

The method was immunoSEQ multiplex PCR; TCRdb's version includes in-frame clones alone and lacks a portion of them. The repertoire has approximately 2,500 clones, around 25% of them found once; the top ten carry 40% to 55%. Time point given: convalescence about 6 months (5-8 months) after acute presentation (visit 7). The input for sequencing was EBV GLC epitope tetramer+ CD8+ T cells sorted from PBMCs, taken during convalescence from infectious mononucleosis. Regarding subset: CD8 T cells binding tetramer with EBV BMLF1 280-288 peptide (GLC-BM). The receptor source for this set is a woman between 18 and 29 years old with infectious mononucleosis caused by EBV.

Note on this clone: Given a far larger clone just one base away, this is likely a sequencing read error. This sample includes further DNA sequences coding for the same CDR3. This sequence joins TRBV29-1 and TRBJ1-4; TRBD1 agrees at 10 bases. The CDR3 has 14 amino acids. Germline assignment: CDR1 SQVTM and CDR2 ANQGSEA. V lost 5 bases, J lost 1 base, and 1 base stayed unmatched. Written as DNA, the CDR3 is TGCAGCGTTTGGACAGGGGGAACTAATGAAAAACTGTTTTTT. This gives the protein CSVWTGGTNEKLFF.

Remarks on this clone: A far larger clone lies a single base away; this is likely a read error. This chain connects TRBV6-5 to TRBJ1-6; tentatively, D is TRBD1 (5 bases). The V end was cut by 6 bases, the J end by 7 bases, with 19 bases between. This CDR3 is built from 16 residues. Germline V gives CDR1 MNHEY, CDR2 SVGAGI. The CDR3 region has the DNA TGTGCCAGCAGGTACCCCCGGGGGGGGGAAAATTCACCCCTCCACTTT. It is translated as CASRYPRGGENSPLHF.

The chain has TRBV27 and TRBJ1-2; 8 bases match TRBD1. Trimming cost V 3 bases and J 2 bases; bases outside gene matches: 8. Germline V CDR1 and CDR2: MNHEY, SMNVEV (reference sequence). The CDR3 loop spans 16 amino acids. The CDR3 here is CASSFHMTGANYGYTF. The DNA of the CDR3 is TGTGCCAGCAGTTTCCACATGACAGGGGCGAACTATGGCTACACCTTC.